This T cell receptor beta chain was captured by sequencing in a study of T cells of healthy individuals. The V gene lost 0 bases and the J gene lost 5 bases, with 10 bases spanning the gap. Germline loops: CDR1 SGHRS, CDR2 YFSETQ. The length of the CDR3 is 14 residues. MiXCR was run by TCRdb on the 5' RACE reads, yielding one entry per CDR3 protein. The sample has about 96,000 distinct CDR3 sequences; 15% to 20% are singletons. The receptor comes from a human donor in good health. The rearrangement joins TRBV5-1 to TRBJ2-3; tentatively, D is TRBD1 (5 bases). The CDR3 loop reads CASSLGQSGDTQYF. In DNA form, the CDR3 reads TGCGCCAGCAGCTTGGGACAGTCAGGAGATACGCAGTATTTT.